A single sample gave rise to the 17 T cell receptor delta chains below, sequenced in a study of gamma-delta T cells after stem cell transplantation. TCRdb used CATT to re-call clones from the RT-PCR reads. The sample contains roughly 1,300 delta-chain clones, 28% of which appear only once. The sequencing sample was made of gamma-delta T cells. The receptors were sampled from a human donor. It is not recorded whose cells these are; they may come from a transplant donor.

In its sample, this clone was seen a few times. A single base is all that separates this from a far larger clone, so a read error is likely. Different DNA sequences within this sample yield the same CDR3. The rearrangement links TRDV2 to TRDJ3, with 7 bases identical to TRDD3. Germline V gene data show CDR1 as GEAIGNYY and CDR2 as EKD. V shed 7 bases and J 3 bases; nucleotides not matched to a gene: 14. CDR3 length: 18 residues. CDR3 DNA: TGTGCCTGCGACTCGGCTGGGGGCCAAGACTGGGACACCCGACAGATGTTTTTC. Its translation: CACDSAGGQDWDTRQMFF.

As to this clone: Different DNA sequences within this sample yield the same CDR3. This chain uses TRDV2 with TRDJ1, with 9 bases matching TRDD3. This CDR3 has 19 residues. Germline-derived CDR1 and CDR2 are GEAIGNYY and EKD. Germline trimming cut 3 bases from V and 1 base from J; bases unmatched to any gene: 17. The CDR3 loop reads CACDVVGDTRVGRTDKLIF. CDR3 DNA sequence: TGTGCCTGTGACGTTGTAGGGGATACGCGAGTCGGGCGCACCGATAAACTCATCTTT.

Regarding this clone: With a much larger clone just one base away, this may be a read error. The V and J genes are TRDV1 and TRDJ1; the D gene is possibly TRDD3 (8 bases). The CDR3 runs to 30 residues. Germline-derived CDR1 and CDR2 are TSWWSYY and QGS. V lost 0 bases, J lost 0 bases, and 53 bases lay in between. The CDR3 DNA is TGTGCTCTTGGGGAACTAGGTCCGCTCTTAGGGCCTTCCTGTGTTAAGTCGCGCATCTGGGGGACCCCGTACACCGATAAACTCATCTTT. It specifies CALGELGPLLGPSCVKSRIWGTPYTDKLIF.

This clone is large by share. This chain uses TRDV2 with TRDJ1; D possibly corresponds to TRDD2 (5 bases). The germline gives CDR1 GEAIGNYY, CDR2 EKD. This CDR3 comprises 17 residues. The V end lost 1 base, the J end lost 2 bases, and 19 bases lay between the germline ends. The CDR3 sequence: CACDTLVPTRETDKLIF. As DNA, the CDR3 is TGTGCCTGTGACACATTGGTGCCTACGAGGGAAACCGATAAACTCATCTTT.

The chain is built from TRDV3 and TRDJ1; TRDD2 is a possible D gene (5 bases). CDR3 length: 18 residues. Per germline, CDR1 TVYSNPD and CDR2 GDNSRS (reference sequence). Between the trimmed V and J ends, which lost 2 bases and 0 bases, there was a span of 25 bases. The CDR3 reads CAFRPTFTYLWYTDKLIF. The CDR3, as DNA: TGTGCCTTTCGACCCACCTTTACCTACTTATGGTACACCGATAAACTCATCTTT.

Judged by abundance, this clone is medium-sized (0.01 to 0.1%). The chain employs TRDV3 and TRDJ1; the D call may be TRDD2 or TRDD3 (8 bases each). This CDR3 has 17 amino acids. Germline CDR1 TVYSNPD, CDR2 GDNSRS (reference sequence). V shed 3 bases and J shed 8 bases, with 31 bases lying between them. CDR3 region: CAFPLSTSYSWGKKLIF. The CDR3 region has the DNA TGTGCCTTCCCCCTTTCCACTTCCTACAGCTGGGGGAAAAAACTCATCTTT.

This clone rates as medium-sized (0.01 to 0.1%). The chain links TRDV1 to TRDJ1; D remains unclear. Per germline, CDR1 TSWWSYY and CDR2 QGS. The CDR3 extends over 19 amino acids. V was pared by 4 bases and J by 0 bases, with 24 bases between. The CDR3 region is CALGVQHSPYDEYTDKLIF. Here the CDR3 DNA reads TGTGCTCTTGGGGTCCAGCACTCACCGTACGACGAATACACCGATAAACTCATCTTT.

With respect to this clone: TCRdb's listed protein matches a much larger clone and diverges from this DNA's translation at residue 6, likely through a read error; the protein shown comes from the DNA. The chain recombines TRDV1 with TRDJ1; TRDD3 matches at 10 bases. Germline CDR1 is TSWWSYY and CDR2 is QGS. J was trimmed by 2 bases and V by 3 bases; bases with no gene match: 6. CDR3 length: 16 residues. The chain's CDR3 is CALGEALLGDTDKLIF. The DNA for the CDR3 is TGTGCTCTTGGGGAGGCCCTACTGGGGGATACCGATAAACTCATCTTT.

This clone is labeled as large. This chain uses TRDV2 with TRDJ1, with 11 bases matching TRDD3. The germline CDR1 and CDR2 sequences are GEAIGNYY and EKD. Trimming cost V 0 bases and J 3 bases; bases outside gene matches: 11. This CDR3 is 18 amino acids long. CDR3 sequence reads: CACDTVTGWGILPDKLIF. In nucleotides, the CDR3 is TGTGCCTGTGACACCGTTACTGGCTGGGGGATACTTCCCGATAAACTCATCTTT.

Concerning this clone: With only one base between it and a far larger clone, this is likely a read error. In the same sample, other DNA sequences code for this CDR3. The chain recombines TRDV2 with TRDJ1, with D maybe TRDD3 (6 bases). Germline V gives CDR1 GEAIGNYY, CDR2 EKD. With 3 bases removed from V and 2 bases from J, the gap between germline ends came to 18 bases. The CDR3 sequence is 16 residues long. The CDR3 loop is CACDPLGPRGTDKLIF. The CDR3 nucleotides are TGTGCCTGTGACCCTCTGGGGCCTCGGGGAACCGATAAACTCATCTTT.

This clone is labeled large. The chain couples TRDV2 to TRDJ1; 11 nucleotides agree with TRDD3. Germline V gene lookup returns CDR1 GEAIGNYY and CDR2 EKD. There are 19 residues in the CDR3. The trim removed 0 bases at V and 6 bases at J, leaving 17 bases unmatched. In DNA form, the CDR3 reads TGTGCCTGTGACACCGCTGGACCTACGCTGGGGGATACACAGCATAAACTCATCTTT. Amino acids: CACDTAGPTLGDTQHKLIF.

This clone was seen a handful of times. This probably arose from a read error, given a far larger clone one base away. CDR3 in amino acids: CACDPLGDGHTDKLIF. CDR3 nucleotide sequence: TGTGCCTGTGATCCACTGGGGGACGGGCACACCGATAAACTCATCTTT. The genes are TRDV2 and TRDJ1; 9 bases agree with TRDD3. The V gene end was trimmed by 4 bases and the J gene end by 0 bases; junction bases not matched to a gene: 8. Germline CDR1 reads GEAIGNYY; CDR2 reads EKD. There are 16 residues in the CDR3.

This clone has a handful of counts. A much larger clone lies one base from this, so it may be a read error. The chain carries TRDV2 and TRDJ3; 13 bases fit TRDD3. The CDR3 runs 24 residues. Losses at the gene ends were 3 bases for V and 0 bases for J; bases not matched to a gene: 19. Germline V gene data show CDR1 as GEAIGNYY and CDR2 as EKD. The CDR3 region is CACDAATTGGYAVTSSWDTRQMFF. The CDR3, as DNA: TGTGCCTGTGACGCCGCTACTACTGGGGGATACGCAGTGACTAGCTCCTGGGACACCCGACAGATGTTTTTC.

Sample share makes this clone medium-sized (0.01 to 0.1%). The genes are TRDV2 and TRDJ2; 13 bases map to TRDD3. Per germline, CDR1 GEAIGNYY and CDR2 EKD. There are 19 residues in the CDR3. V dropped 3 bases and J dropped 1; count of bases not matched to a gene: 10. Here the CDR3 DNA reads TGTGCCTGTGACTCTATACTGGGGGATACGCTGAGTTTGACAGCACAACTCTTCTTT. It encodes CACDSILGDTLSLTAQLFF.

About this clone itself: A far larger clone lies a single base away; this is likely a read error. The same CDR3 is also encoded by other DNA sequences in this sample. The chain is built from TRDV1 and TRDJ1; 9 nucleotides align to TRDD3. This CDR3 has 21 residues. CDR1 is TSWWSYY, CDR2 QGS, per germline. In nucleotides, the CDR3 is TGTGCTCTTGGGGAACTCCGATTTCCTACTGGGGGACCACCTTACACCGATAAACTTATCTTT. Its protein is CALGELRFPTGGPPYTDKLIF.

Within the sample, this clone is medium-sized (0.01 to 0.1%). The chain joins TRDV2 to TRDJ1; 11 bases are a match to TRDD3. The CDR3 spans 18 residues. J was trimmed by 4 bases and V by 0 bases; bases with no gene match: 12. Germline V gene data show CDR1 as GEAIGNYY and CDR2 as EKD. The CDR3 nucleotides read TGTGCCTGTGACACCGTCTCGGGACTGGGGGATAGTAGCGATAAACTCATCTTT. Amino acids: CACDTVSGLGDSSDKLIF.

Within the sample, this clone is large. This chain joins TRDV2 and TRDJ1, with 9 bases that match TRDD3. Germline V gene sequence: CDR1 GEAIGNYY, CDR2 EKD. The CDR3 has 17 residues. V lost 6 bases to trimming and J lost 0 bases; unmatched junction nucleotides: 13. The CDR3 spells CACFPLLGDLNTDKLIF. The CDR3 region has the DNA TGTGCCTGTTTCCCCTTACTGGGGGACTTGAACACCGATAAACTCATCTTT.